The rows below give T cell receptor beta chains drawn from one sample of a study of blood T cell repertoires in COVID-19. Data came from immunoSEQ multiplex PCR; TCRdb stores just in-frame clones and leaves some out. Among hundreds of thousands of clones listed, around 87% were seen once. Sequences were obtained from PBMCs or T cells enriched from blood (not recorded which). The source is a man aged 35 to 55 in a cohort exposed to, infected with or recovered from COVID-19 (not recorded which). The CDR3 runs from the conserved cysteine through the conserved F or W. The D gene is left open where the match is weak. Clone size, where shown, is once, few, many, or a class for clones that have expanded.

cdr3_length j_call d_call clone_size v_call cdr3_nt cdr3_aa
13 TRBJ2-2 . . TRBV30 TGTGCCTGGAGTTCCCAGGGCCTAGGGGAGCTGTTTTTT CAWSSQGLGELFF
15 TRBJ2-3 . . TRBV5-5 TGTGCCAGCAGCTTGGGGCTAGCGAGCACAGATACGCAGTATTTT CASSLGLASTDTQYF
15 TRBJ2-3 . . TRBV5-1 TGCGCCAGCAGCTTTAGCACCACAAGCACAGATACGCAGTATTTT CASSFSTTSTDTQYF
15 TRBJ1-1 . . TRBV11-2 TGTGCTTCCGAACCACAGGGTAGAGAAAACACTGAAGCTTTCTTT CASEPQGRENTEAFF
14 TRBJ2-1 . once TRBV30 TGTGCCTGGAGTGCCGGCATGGGGCACAATGAGCAGTTCTTC CAWSAGMGHNEQFF
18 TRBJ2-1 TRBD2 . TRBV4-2 TGTGCCAGCAGCCAAGCCCCGGGACTAGCTTTCTCCTACAATGAGCAGTTCTTC CASSQAPGLAFSYNEQFF
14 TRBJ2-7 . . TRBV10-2 TGCGCCAGCAGTCCGGGACAAAGGGCGGGCGAGCAGTACTTC CASSPGQRAGEQYF
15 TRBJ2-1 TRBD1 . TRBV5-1 TGCGCCAGCAGCTTGGGGACAGGGCGGTTCAATGAGCAGTTCTTC CASSLGTGRFNEQFF
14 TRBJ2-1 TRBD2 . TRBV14 TGTGCCAGCAGCCCCACTAGCGGGATGCTTGAGCAGTTCTTC CASSPTSGMLEQFF
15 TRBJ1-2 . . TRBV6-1 TGTGCCAGCAGTGAAGCTAGAGGAGAGATTCGCGGCTACACCTTC CASSEARGEIRGYTF